Following are 21 T cell receptor beta chains from one sample sequenced in a study of identical twins. One entry per CDR3 protein, called by TCRdb with MiXCR from the 5' RACE reads. Of some 730,000 distinct CDR3 sequences in the sample, roughly 20% were seen once. This sample was shared with a second study, whose subject was T cells expressing NK-cell markers.

The sample comprised PBMCs. All receptors come from a woman aged 18-29 years in good health.

J is TRBJ2-7 and V is TRBV19, with D possibly matching TRBD1 (5 bases). V lost 5 bases and J lost 2, with 16 bases in between. Germline values: CDR1 LNHDA, CDR2 SQIVND (reference sequence). The length of the CDR3 is 15 residues. The DNA of the CDR3 is TGTGCCAGTAGTGAACCCAGCCAGGGCCCCTACGAGCAGTACTTC. Translated, it gives CASSEPSQGPYEQYF.

The table lists this clonotype with a few counts. The V gene is TRBV4-1, the J gene TRBJ2-1; no reliable D call. V dropped 0 bases and J dropped 9 bases, with 12 bases sitting between them. The CDR3 extends over 14 amino acids. CDR1 is MGHRA and CDR2 is YSYEKL in the germline V gene. The CDR3 region is CASSQDAASPEQFF. As DNA, the CDR3 is TGCGCCAGCAGCCAAGATGCAGCGAGCCCTGAGCAGTTCTTC.

There are a few counts of this clonotype. This chain uses TRBV5-1 with TRBJ2-7; 8 nucleotides line up with TRBD2. V trimming: 0 bases; J trimming: 2 bases; junction bases outside the gene matches: 4. The germline gives CDR1 SGHRS, CDR2 YFSETQ. This CDR3 has 15 amino acids. CDR3 residues: CASSLDPGGPYEQYF. CDR3 sequence (DNA): TGCGCCAGCAGCTTGGATCCGGGAGGGCCCTACGAGCAGTACTTC.

J is TRBJ2-1 and V is TRBV7-2, with 11 bases matching TRBD2. CDR1 and CDR2 (germline): SGHTA, FQGNSA. The CDR3 is 16 residues long. Germline trimming cut 5 bases from V and 4 bases from J; bases unmatched to any gene: 7. The CDR3 DNA follows: TGTGCCAGCAGCACATTAGCGGGGGGGAATTACAATGAGCAGTTCTTC. It yields the protein CASSTLAGGNYNEQFF.

This clonotype occurred a few times. The V and J genes are TRBV6-5 and TRBJ2-1, with D possibly being TRBD2 (5 bases). Germline CDR1 MNHEY, CDR2 SVGAGI. With 3 bases removed from V and 6 bases from J, the gap between germline ends came to 15 bases. This CDR3 has 15 amino acids. The CDR3, as DNA: TGTGCCAGCAGTTATAGTGACGGGGTCGGCAATGAGCAGTTCTTC. This encodes CASSYSDGVGNEQFF.

There are many counts of this clonotype. The chain employs TRBV6-5 and TRBJ2-7; D gene ambiguous. Trimming took 4 bases from V and 1 from J, leaving 8 bases between them. This CDR3 spans 13 amino acids. Germline CDR1 and CDR2: MNHEY and SVGAGI. CDR3 nucleotides: TGTGCCAGCAGTTTACTTGATTCCTACGAGCAGTACTTC. This sequence encodes CASSLLDSYEQYF.

The chain employs TRBV11-2 and TRBJ1-2; TRBD1 might be the D (5 bases). The CDR3 is made up of 15 amino acids. Trimming took off 5 bases at V and 3 bases at J, with 16 bases between the two ends. The V gene's germline CDR1 is SGHAT and CDR2 FQNNGV. The CDR3 loop reads CASSPGTGPYYGYTF. DNA of the CDR3: TGTGCCAGCAGCCCCGGGACCGGGCCCTACTATGGCTACACCTTC. The whole variable domain, remainder taken from reference TRBV11-2 and TRBJ1-2, is EAGVAQSPRYKIIEKRQSVAFWCNPISGHATLYWYQQILGQGPKLLIQFQNNGVVDDSQLPKDRFSAERLKGVDSTLKIQPAKLEDSAVYLCASSPGTGPYYGYTFGSGTRLTVV.

This chain joins TRBV6-1 and TRBJ2-5, with 7 bases that match TRBD2. V lost 10 bases to trimming and J lost 5 bases; unmatched junction nucleotides: 10. The CDR3 totals 13 residues. Germline CDR1 reads MNHNS; CDR2 reads SASEGT. The CDR3 sequence: CAIGGGGRETQYF. The CDR3 coding sequence is TGTGCCATCGGTGGGGGGGGACGCGAGACCCAGTACTTC.

The rearrangement joins TRBV20-1 to TRBJ2-1; no definite D call. This CDR3 is built from 10 residues. V lost 4 bases, J lost 8 bases, and 6 bases lay in between. Germline loops: CDR1 DFQATT, CDR2 SNEGSKA (reference sequence). The CDR3 here is CSAIFYEQFF. CDR3 nucleotide sequence: TGCAGTGCTATCTTCTATGAGCAGTTCTTC.

This rearrangement joins TRBV20-1 to TRBJ2-7, with D maybe TRBD1 (5 bases). This CDR3 has 14 amino acids. Germline V gene lookup returns CDR1 DFQATT and CDR2 SNEGSKA (reference sequence). Trimming stripped 6 bases from V and 2 bases from J, with 17 bases between. CDR3 loop: CSAAGHRYPYEQYF. The CDR3 nucleotides read TGCAGTGCGGCAGGACACAGATATCCCTACGAGCAGTACTTC.

With respect to this clonotype: A read error may produce the germline difference seen at one junction end. The J gene is TRBJ2-5, the V gene TRBV27; tentatively, D is TRBD1 or TRBD2 (6 bases each). This CDR3 has 13 amino acids. Germline V gives CDR1 MNHEY, CDR2 SMNVEV (reference sequence). The CDR3 spells CVSKEGGKETQYF. The CDR3 DNA is TGTGTCAGCAAGGAGGGGGGAAAAGAGACCCAGTACTTC.

The CDR3 DNA follows: TGTGCCAGCAGAGGGACAAAGACAGATACGCAGTATTTT. Translation gives CASRGTKTDTQYF. This rearrangement joins TRBV6-2 or TRBV6-3 to TRBJ2-3, with D perhaps matching TRBD1 (6 bases). Trimming shortened V by 6 bases and J by 3 bases, and 10 bases separated the two germline ends. Germline V lookup: CDR1 MNHEY, CDR2 SVGEGT. The CDR3 consists of 13 residues.

The rearrangement uses TRBV3-1 and TRBJ2-3, with D possibly being TRBD1 or TRBD2 (5 bases each). Per the germline V gene, CDR1 is LGHDT and CDR2 is YNNKEL (reference sequence). With 0 bases removed from V and 7 bases from J, the gap between germline ends came to 23 bases. The CDR3 is 18 residues long. The CDR3: CASSQDIPPGQIMNTQYF. In DNA, the CDR3 is TGTGCCAGCAGCCAAGATATTCCTCCGGGGCAGATAATGAATACGCAGTATTTT.

There are a few counts of this clonotype. CDR3 DNA sequence: TGCAGTGCTAGTAAGGGAGGGCCGGGGACCCAGTACTTC. Residues: CSASKGGPGTQYF. The genes are TRBV20-1 and TRBJ2-5, with 7 bases that match TRBD2. There are 13 residues in the CDR3. Unmatched junction bases numbered 8, after V lost 3 bases and J lost 7 bases. The germline V gene has CDR1 DFQATT and CDR2 SNEGSKA (reference sequence).

The chain is built from TRBV12-3 or TRBV12-4 and TRBJ2-7, with D hard to call. V was trimmed by 4 bases and J by 6 bases, leaving 10 bases between them. The CDR3 loop spans 12 amino acids. The CDR3 region is CASSYATLEQYF. In DNA, the CDR3 is TGTGCCAGCAGTTACGCTACGCTCGAGCAGTACTTC.

This clonotype was found a few times. V usage is TRBV7-9 and J usage is TRBJ1-1; 8 bases fit TRBD1. CDR3 length equals 15 residues. Germline V gene data show CDR1 as SEHNR and CDR2 as FQNEAQ (reference sequence). Trimming removed 4 bases from V and 2 bases from J; junction bases left unmatched: 6. This CDR3 is CASSSNDRGNTEAFF. In DNA form, the CDR3 reads TGTGCCAGCAGCTCGAACGACAGGGGAAACACTGAAGCTTTCTTT.

The gene calls are TRBV28 and TRBJ2-1; no clear D gene. Trimming removed 1 base at V and 4 bases at J, with 8 bases between. From germline, CDR1 is MDHEN and CDR2 SYDVKM. This CDR3 is built from 14 residues. The CDR3 region has the DNA TGTGCCAGCAGTTTATCGGCGGAGTACAATGAGCAGTTCTTC. This translates into CASSLSAEYNEQFF.

The rearrangement links TRBV20-1 to TRBJ2-7; D gene uncertain. Germline V gives CDR1 DFQATT, CDR2 SNEGSKA (reference sequence). The CDR3 loop spans 15 amino acids. V lost 1 base, J lost 0 bases, and 13 bases lay in between. The CDR3 DNA is TGCAGTGCTAGAGTGAATTCCGGGTTCTCCTACGAGCAGTACTTC. Translated, it gives CSARVNSGFSYEQYF.

This clonotype was detected only a few times. V is TRBV10-1 and J is TRBJ2-3, with D possibly matching TRBD1 (5 bases). The CDR3 contains 15 residues. V lost 5 bases, J lost 1 base, and 13 bases lay in between. Germline CDR1 reads WNHNN; CDR2 reads SYGVQD (reference sequence). CDR3 nucleotides: TGCGCCAGCAGTCGGTCAGGGTATGGCACAGATACGCAGTATTTT. This codes for CASSRSGYGTDTQYF.

The chain has TRBV15 and TRBJ2-7; no firm D call. Germline V CDR1 and CDR2: LNHNV, YYDKDF (reference sequence). This CDR3 contains 14 residues. V was pared by 3 bases and J by 9 bases, with 18 bases between. The chain's CDR3 is CATSSGITTTGQYF. CDR3 nucleotide sequence: TGTGCCACCAGCAGCGGTATTACTACGACTGGGCAGTACTTC.

The genes are TRBV24-1 and TRBJ2-5; TRBD2 aligns across 14 bases. The junction had 3 bases not matched to a gene; V was cut back by 6 bases and J by 4 bases. Germline V gene sequence: CDR1 KGHDR, CDR2 SFDVKD. CDR3 length: 15 amino acids. The CDR3 protein is CATSTGTSGRETQYF. The CDR3 nucleotides are TGTGCCACCAGTACCGGGACTAGCGGGAGAGAGACCCAGTACTTC.